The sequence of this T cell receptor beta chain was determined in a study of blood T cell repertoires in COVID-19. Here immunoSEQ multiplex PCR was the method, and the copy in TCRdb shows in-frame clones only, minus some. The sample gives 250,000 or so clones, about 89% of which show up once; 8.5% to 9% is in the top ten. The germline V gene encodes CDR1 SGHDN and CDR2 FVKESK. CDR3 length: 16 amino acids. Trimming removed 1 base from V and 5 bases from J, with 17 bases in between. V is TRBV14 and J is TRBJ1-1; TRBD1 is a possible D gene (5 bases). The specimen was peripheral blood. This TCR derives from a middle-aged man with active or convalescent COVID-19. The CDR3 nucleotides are TGTGCCAGCAGCCAAGCGCGGGGGAGGGAAAGGACTGAAGCTTTCTTT. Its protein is CASSQARGRERTEAFF.